A single sample gave rise to the 9 T cell receptor beta chains below, sequenced in a study of beta chain features in type 1 diabetes. The authors reverse transcribed all of the isolated RNA, so sequencing captured expressed TCRB transcripts. Method: immunoSEQ multiplex PCR; TCRdb's copy keeps in-frame clones and lacks some. The sample yields 970,000 or so clones, about a sixth seen once. Sequenced material: naive CD4+ T cells from blood. These receptors all stem from a young woman in good health.

The chain links TRBV7-2 to TRBJ2-1; D not resolved. This CDR3 has 12 amino acids. The germline CDR1 and CDR2 sequences are SGHTA and FQGNSA. V was cut by 1 base and J by 10 bases, with 8 bases left in between. In DNA, the CDR3 is TGTGCCAGCAGCTTAGTAGCACGGGAGCAGTTCTTC. Protein: CASSLVAREQFF.

A few counts support this clone. The genes are TRBV27 and TRBJ2-3, with a weak D call TRBD1 (6 bases). Trimming took off 5 bases at V and 4 bases at J, with 19 bases between the two ends. The CDR3 has 16 residues. Germline lookup yields CDR1 MNHEY and CDR2 SMNVEV (reference sequence). This CDR3 reads CASSLSPTGGSDTQYF. For the CDR3, the DNA is TGTGCCAGCAGTCTCAGCCCGACAGGAGGATCAGATACGCAGTATTTT.

This chain connects TRBV6-6 to TRBJ2-7; 9 positions agree with TRBD1. Germline V gene lookup returns CDR1 MNHNY and CDR2 SVGAGI (reference sequence). CDR3 length: 15 residues. V was pared by 0 bases and J by 3 bases, with 3 bases of the junction left unmatched. CDR3 in DNA: TGTGCCAGCAGTTACTCCCCGACAGGGGGCTACGAGCAGTACTTC. This translates into CASSYSPTGGYEQYF.

This chain links TRBV6-1 with TRBJ2-6; a possible D gene is TRBD1 (5 bases). The germline CDR1 and CDR2 sequences are MNHNS and SASEGT. V was shortened by 9 bases and J by 2 bases, with 14 bases between the two germline ends. The length of the CDR3 is 15 residues. The CDR3 DNA is TGTGCCAGTCGTAGGGGTAATACTGGGGCCAACGTCCTGACTTTC. It specifies CASRRGNTGANVLTF.

This clone was seen more than once but under ten times. The chain recombines TRBV18 with TRBJ2-1, with D unresolved. Germline V gives CDR1 KGHSH, CDR2 LQKENI. V was trimmed by 0 bases and J by 15 bases, leaving 12 bases between them. CDR3 length: 12 residues. The CDR3 sequence: CASSPPAPLRFF. The CDR3, as DNA: TGTGCCAGCTCACCACCGGCCCCACTGCGGTTCTTC. The complete variable domain, with remaining parts taken from reference TRBV18 and TRBJ2-1, reads NAGVMQNPRHLVRRRGQEARLRCSPMKGHSHVYWYRQLPEEGLKFMVYLQKENIIDESGMPKERFSAEFPKEGPSILRIQQVVRGDSAAYFCASSPPAPLRFFGPGTRLTVL.

V gene TRBV11-3 combines with J gene TRBJ2-2; D is ambiguous. V was pared by 1 base and J by 7 bases, with 13 bases between. The CDR3 is 15 residues long. The germline V gene has CDR1 SGHNT and CDR2 YENEEA. The CDR3 region has the DNA TGTGCCAGCAGCTTAGTTGGCGCCCCAATCGGGGAGCTGTTTTTT. It translates to CASSLVGAPIGELFF.

The gene calls are TRBV6-5 and TRBJ2-1; D unresolved. This CDR3 comprises 13 residues. Trimming pared 6 bases from V and 6 bases from J, leaving 12 bases between. Germline CDR1 is MNHEY and CDR2 is SVGAGI. The CDR3 loop reads CASRTTLGNEQFF. As DNA, the CDR3 is TGTGCCAGCAGAACTACCCTTGGCAATGAGCAGTTCTTC.

V is TRBV2 and J is TRBJ2-7; weak D call: TRBD1 (5 bases). This CDR3 is 12 amino acids long. The V end lost 8 bases, the J end lost 3 bases, and 11 bases lay between the germline ends. The germline CDR1 and CDR2 sequences are SNHLY and FYNNEI. The DNA for the CDR3 is TGTGCCAGCCGCAGGGCTTTCTACGAGCAGTACTTC. It specifies CASRRAFYEQYF.

For this clone: Other DNA sequences in the sample encode the same CDR3. The chain couples TRBV15 to TRBJ2-7; D unclear. This CDR3 has 12 amino acids. Germline CDR1 reads LNHNV; CDR2 reads YYDKDF (reference sequence). V was pared by 1 base and J by 3 bases, with 4 bases between. The CDR3 loop is CATSRAGYEQYF. The CDR3 DNA reads TGTGCCACCAGCAGAGCAGGCTACGAGCAGTACTTC.